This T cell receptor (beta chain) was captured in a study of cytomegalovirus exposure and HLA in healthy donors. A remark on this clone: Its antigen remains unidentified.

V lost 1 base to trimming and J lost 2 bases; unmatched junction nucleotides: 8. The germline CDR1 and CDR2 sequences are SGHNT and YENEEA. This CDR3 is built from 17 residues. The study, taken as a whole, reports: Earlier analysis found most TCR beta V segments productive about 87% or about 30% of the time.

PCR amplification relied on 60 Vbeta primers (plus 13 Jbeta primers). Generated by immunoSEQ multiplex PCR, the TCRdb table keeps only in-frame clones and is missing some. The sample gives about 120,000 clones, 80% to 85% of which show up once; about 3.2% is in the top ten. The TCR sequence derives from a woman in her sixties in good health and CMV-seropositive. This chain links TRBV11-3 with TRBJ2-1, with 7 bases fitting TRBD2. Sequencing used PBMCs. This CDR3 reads CASSLGFGLAAYNEQFF. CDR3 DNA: TGTGCCAGCAGCTTAGGGTTTGGCCTAGCGGCCTACAATGAGCAGTTCTTC.